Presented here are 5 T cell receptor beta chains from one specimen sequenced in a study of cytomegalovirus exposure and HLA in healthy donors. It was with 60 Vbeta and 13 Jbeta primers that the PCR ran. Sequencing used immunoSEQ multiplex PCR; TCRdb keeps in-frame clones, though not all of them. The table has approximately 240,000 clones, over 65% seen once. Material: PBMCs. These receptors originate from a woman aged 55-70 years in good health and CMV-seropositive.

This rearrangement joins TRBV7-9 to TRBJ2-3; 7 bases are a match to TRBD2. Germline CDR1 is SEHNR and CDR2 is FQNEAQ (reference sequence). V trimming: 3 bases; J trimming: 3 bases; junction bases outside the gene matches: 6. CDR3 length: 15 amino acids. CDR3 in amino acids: CASSFMASGTDTQYF. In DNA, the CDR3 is TGTGCCAGCAGCTTTATGGCTAGCGGAACAGATACGCAGTATTTT.

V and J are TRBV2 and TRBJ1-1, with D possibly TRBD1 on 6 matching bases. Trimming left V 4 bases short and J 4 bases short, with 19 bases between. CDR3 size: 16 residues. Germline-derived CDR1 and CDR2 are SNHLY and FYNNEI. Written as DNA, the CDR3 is TGTGCCAGCAGTGCTCGACGTGGGGGCGGGCGCACTGAAGCTTTCTTT. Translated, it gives CASSARRGGGRTEAFF.

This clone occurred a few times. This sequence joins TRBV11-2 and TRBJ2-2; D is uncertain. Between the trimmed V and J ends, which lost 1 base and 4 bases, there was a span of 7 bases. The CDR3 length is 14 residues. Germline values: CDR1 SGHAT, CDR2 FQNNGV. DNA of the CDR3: TGTGCCAGCAGCTTAGTTTTCAGCACCGGGGAGCTGTTTTTT. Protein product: CASSLVFSTGELFF.

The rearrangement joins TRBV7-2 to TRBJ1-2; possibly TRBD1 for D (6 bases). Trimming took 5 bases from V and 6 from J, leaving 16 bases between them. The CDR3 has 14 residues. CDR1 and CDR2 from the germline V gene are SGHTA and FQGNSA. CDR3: CASSPQSAGDGYTF. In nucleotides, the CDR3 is TGTGCCAGCAGCCCCCAATCGGCAGGGGATGGCTACACCTTC. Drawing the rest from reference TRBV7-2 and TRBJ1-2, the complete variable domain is GAGVSQSPSNKVTEKGKDVELRCDPISGHTALYWYRQSLGQGLEFLIYFQGNSAPDKSGLPSDRFSAERTGGSVSTLTIQRTQQEDSAVYLCASSPQSAGDGYTFGSGTRLTVV.

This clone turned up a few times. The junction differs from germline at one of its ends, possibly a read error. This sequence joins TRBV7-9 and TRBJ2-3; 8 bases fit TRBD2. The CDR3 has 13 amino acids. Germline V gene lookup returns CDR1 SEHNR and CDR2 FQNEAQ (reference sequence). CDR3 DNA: TGTTCCAGCAAACTAGCGGACACAGATACGCAGTATTTT. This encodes CSSKLADTDTQYF.